This T cell receptor beta chain was recovered during a study of CD8 T cell repertoires and HIV-1 epitope variants. This CDR3 has 14 amino acids. Germline trimming cut 6 bases from V and 6 bases from J; bases unmatched to any gene: 9. Germline V gene sequence: CDR1 MNHNY, CDR2 SVGAGI (reference sequence). Clones were sequenced by immunoSEQ multiplex PCR, and TCRdb holds only the in-frame ones, with some missing. The profile covers under 100,000 clones, with around 67% appearing a single time and approximately 24% taken by the ten largest. The J gene is TRBJ2-7, the V gene TRBV6-6, with TRBD1 identical over 9 bases. The origin of this receptor is a male donor with HIV. The specimen was uncultured baseline CD8+ T cells from peripheral blood mononuclear cells (PBMCs). CDR3 bases: TGTGCCAGCAGACCCGGGACAGGGACAATCGAGCAGTACTTC. Its protein product is CASRPGTGTIEQYF.